The 18 T cell receptor beta chains listed next were all sequenced from one sample in a study of blood T cell repertoires in COVID-19. Method: immunoSEQ multiplex PCR; TCRdb's copy keeps in-frame clones and lacks some. The sample consists of approximately 150,000 clones, over 70% of them appearing once. The sample was PBMCs or T cells enriched from blood (not recorded which). The receptors originated from a man aged 55 to 69 who had recovered from COVID-19.

This chain uses TRBV6-4 with TRBJ2-2; weak D call: TRBD2 (6 bases). Trimming left V 8 bases short and J 3 bases short, with 13 bases between. Per germline, CDR1 MRHNA and CDR2 SNTAGT. The CDR3 spans 14 residues. The CDR3 region is CASRTGVDTGELFF. The CDR3 DNA sequence: TGTGCCAGCCGGACGGGAGTGGACACCGGGGAGCTGTTTTTT.

This chain connects TRBV7-8 to TRBJ1-3, with D unclear. This CDR3 region has 13 residues. From germline, CDR1 is SGHVS and CDR2 FQNEAQ. Trimming stripped 2 bases from V and 3 bases from J, with 5 bases between. The CDR3 nucleotides read TGTGCCAGCAGCTTAATAATTGGAAACACCATATATTTT. Translating gives CASSLIIGNTIYF.

This rearrangement joins TRBV10-3 to TRBJ2-7; perhaps TRBD2 as D (7 bases). V was pared by 11 bases and J by 2 bases, with 16 bases between. Looked up from germline, CDR1 is ENHRY and CDR2 is SYGVKD. The CDR3 has 13 residues. The CDR3 sequence: CAAEGGATYEQYF. The DNA for the CDR3 is TGTGCCGCGGAGGGGGGGGCCACCTACGAGCAGTACTTC.

The chain recombines TRBV12-3 or TRBV12-4 with TRBJ2-1, with D uncertain. V lost 7 bases, J lost 0 bases, and 7 bases lay in between. There are 13 residues in the CDR3. The CDR3 loop reads CASTRSSYNEQFF. The CDR3 coding sequence is TGTGCCAGCACGAGGAGCTCCTACAATGAGCAGTTCTTC.

This chain joins TRBV30 and TRBJ1-2; D is perhaps TRBD1 (5 bases). Trimming removed 0 bases from V and 0 bases from J, with 5 bases in between. CDR1 and CDR2 from the germline V gene are GTSNPN and SVGIG (reference sequence). This CDR3 is 13 amino acids long. Written as DNA, the CDR3 is TGTGCCTGGAGTGTGGGGCCTAACTATGGCTACACCTTC. It codes for CAWSVGPNYGYTF.

This clone turned up a few times. This sequence joins TRBV14 and TRBJ1-5, with TRBD1 as a possible D gene (5 bases). Deletions cut 1 base from V and 10 bases from J, with 8 bases between. The germline V gene encodes CDR1 SGHDN and CDR2 FVKESK. The CDR3 totals 12 residues. The chain's CDR3 is CASSQAQGPQHF. CDR3 nucleotides: TGTGCCAGCAGCCAAGCCCAGGGACCCCAGCATTTT.

The chain uses TRBV5-5 and TRBJ2-2; D might be TRBD2 (6 bases). Germline CDR1 reads SGHKS; CDR2 reads YYEKEE (reference sequence). The CDR3 is 13 amino acids. The CDR3 loop reads CAVGGVNTGELFF. The CDR3 nucleotides read TGTGCAGTCGGCGGGGTGAACACCGGGGAGCTGTTTTTT. The full variable domain, completed using reference TRBV5-5 and TRBJ2-2, is DAGVTQSPTHLIKTRGQQVTLRCSPISGHKSVSWYQQVLGQGPQFIFQYYEKEERGRGNFPDRFSARQFPNYSSELNVNALLLGDSALYLCAVGGVNTGELFFGEGSRLTVL.

V usage is TRBV4-1 and J usage is TRBJ2-1; 9 bases line up with TRBD1. The CDR3 covers 15 residues. Trimming at V came to 0 bases and at J to 10 bases, leaving 7 bases not matched to a gene. Germline lookup yields CDR1 MGHRA and CDR2 YSYEKL. In DNA, the CDR3 is TGCGCCAGCAGCCAAGATCCCCTGACAGGGGGAGAGCAGTTCTTC. Its translation: CASSQDPLTGGEQFF.

CDR3 in DNA: TGTGCCAGCACCAAAGGGGGAGGGGCGCGCGAAAAACTGTTTTTT. Translation gives CASTKGGGAREKLFF. The chain recombines TRBV2 with TRBJ1-4; TRBD1 is a possible D gene (6 bases). The CDR3 loop spans 15 amino acids. V lost 7 bases, J lost 8 bases, and 20 bases lay in between. Germline CDR1 SNHLY, CDR2 FYNNEI.

The CDR3 sequence: CASSLQGNEKLFF. Here the CDR3 DNA reads TGCGCCAGCAGCTTGCAGGGTAATGAAAAACTGTTTTTT. This rearrangement joins TRBV5-1 to TRBJ1-4; tentatively, D is TRBD1 (5 bases). CDR1 SGHRS and CDR2 YFSETQ come from the germline V gene. V was clipped by 1 base and J by 4 bases, with 5 bases between them. This CDR3 is 13 amino acids long.

The chain carries TRBV28 and TRBJ1-2; 7 bases fit TRBD1. The CDR3 is made up of 13 amino acids. Germline CDR1 reads MDHEN; CDR2 reads SYDVKM. Trimming took 5 bases from V and 8 from J; bases not matched to a gene: 8. The CDR3 loop reads CASSTPPGQGYTF. The CDR3 DNA is TGTGCCAGCAGTACGCCGCCGGGACAGGGCTACACCTTC.

V usage is TRBV7-8 and J usage is TRBJ2-5; D ambiguous. The CDR3 runs 14 residues. The germline V gene has CDR1 SGHVS and CDR2 FQNEAQ. The V end lost 5 bases, the J end lost 5 bases, and 15 bases lay between the germline ends. CDR3 protein: CASSRPQPEETQYF. CDR3 in DNA: TGTGCCAGCAGCCGTCCTCAGCCGGAGGAGACCCAGTACTTC.

This clone was detected only a few times. The sample carries other DNA sequences with the same CDR3. The chain recombines TRBV5-1 with TRBJ1-6, with TRBD1 matching over 7 bases. Trimming took 2 bases from V and 7 from J; bases not matched to a gene: 3. Germline V gene sequence: CDR1 SGHRS, CDR2 YFSETQ. This CDR3 comprises 14 residues. CDR3 in DNA: TGCGCCAGCAGCTTAGACAGGGTAAATTCACCCCTCCACTTT. This codes for CASSLDRVNSPLHF.

The J gene is TRBJ1-4, the V gene TRBV27, with D tentatively TRBD1 (5 bases). Germline CDR1 MNHEY, CDR2 SMNVEV (reference sequence). There are 15 residues in the CDR3. Trimming stripped 2 bases from V and 2 bases from J, with 9 bases between. DNA for the CDR3: TGTGCCAGCAGTTTAAGGGGAACTACTAATGAAAAACTGTTTTTT. This codes for CASSLRGTTNEKLFF. Using reference TRBV27 and TRBJ1-4 for the parts outside the CDR3, the full variable domain is EAQVTQNPRYLITVTGKKLTVTCSQNMNHEYMSWYRQDPGLGLRQIYYSMNVEVTDKGDVPEGYKVSRKEKRNFPLILESPSPNQTSLYFCASSLRGTTNEKLFFGSGTQLSVL.

The genes are TRBV30 and TRBJ2-2, with D perhaps matching TRBD2 (5 bases). Trimming stripped 0 bases from V and 7 bases from J, with 9 bases between. Germline V CDR1 and CDR2: GTSNPN, SVGIG (reference sequence). This CDR3 contains 13 residues. CDR3 in DNA: TGTGCCTGGAGTGTACTCCGGGGCGGGGAGCTGTTTTTT. It translates to CAWSVLRGGELFF.

This clone was recorded once. The V and J genes are TRBV11-2 and TRBJ2-7; 7 nucleotides match TRBD2. From germline, CDR1 is SGHAT and CDR2 FQNNGV. Trimming cost V 0 bases and J 4 bases; bases outside gene matches: 6. This CDR3 has 15 amino acids. The CDR3 bases are TGTGCCAGCAGCTTAGATGGGGGAGGGCCTTACGAGCAGTACTTC. Amino acids: CASSLDGGGPYEQYF.

J is TRBJ2-7 and V is TRBV27, with D tentatively TRBD1 (6 bases). The V end was cut by 4 bases, the J end by 5 bases, with 15 bases between. Germline V gene data show CDR1 as MNHEY and CDR2 as SMNVEV (reference sequence). The CDR3 has 14 residues. DNA of the CDR3: TGTGCCAGCAGTTGGGGGACAAAGGGGGACGAGCAGTACTTC. Encoded protein: CASSWGTKGDEQYF.

This chain links TRBV19 with TRBJ1-5; 8 bases line up with TRBD1. Trimming removed 4 bases from V and 5 bases from J; junction bases left unmatched: 1. Looked up from germline, CDR1 is LNHDA and CDR2 is SQIVND (reference sequence). The length of the CDR3 is 13 residues. CDR3 bases: TGTGCCAGTAGTAGACAGGGGTATCAGCCCCAGCATTTT. Residues: CASSRQGYQPQHF.